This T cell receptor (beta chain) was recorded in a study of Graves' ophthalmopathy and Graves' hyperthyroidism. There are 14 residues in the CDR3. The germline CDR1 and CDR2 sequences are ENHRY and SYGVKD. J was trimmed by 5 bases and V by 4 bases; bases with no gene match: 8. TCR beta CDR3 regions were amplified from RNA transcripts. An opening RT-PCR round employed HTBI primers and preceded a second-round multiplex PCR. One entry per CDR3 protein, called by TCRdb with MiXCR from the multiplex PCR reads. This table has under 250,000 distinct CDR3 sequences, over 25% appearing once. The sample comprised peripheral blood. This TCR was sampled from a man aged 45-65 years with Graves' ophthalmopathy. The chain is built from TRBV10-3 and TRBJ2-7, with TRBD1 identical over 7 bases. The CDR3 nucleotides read TGTGCCATCAGTGGAGATGGGACAGTCCACGAGCAGTACTTC. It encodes CAISGDGTVHEQYF.